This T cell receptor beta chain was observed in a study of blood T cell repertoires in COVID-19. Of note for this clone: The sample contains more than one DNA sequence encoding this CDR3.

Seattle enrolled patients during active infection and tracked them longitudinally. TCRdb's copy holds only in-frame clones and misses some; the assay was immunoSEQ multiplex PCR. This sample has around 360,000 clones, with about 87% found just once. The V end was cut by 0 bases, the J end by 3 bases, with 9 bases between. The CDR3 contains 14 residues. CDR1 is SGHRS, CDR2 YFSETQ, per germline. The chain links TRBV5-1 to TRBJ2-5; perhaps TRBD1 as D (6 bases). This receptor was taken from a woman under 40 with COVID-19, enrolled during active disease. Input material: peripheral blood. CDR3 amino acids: CASSLGTVEETQYF. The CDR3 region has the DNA TGCGCCAGCAGCTTGGGGACAGTTGAAGAGACCCAGTACTTC.